Listed here are 26 T cell receptor beta chains from one sample, sequenced in a study of vaccination and CD4 T cells after COVID-19. Their recognized antigens are unknown. The Oncomine TCR Beta short-read assay sequenced DNA from cultured CD4+ T cells. MiXCR was run by TCRdb on the PCR reads, yielding one entry per CDR3 protein. The sample holds 14,000 or so distinct CDR3 sequences, about 60% seen once. Treatment in this sample: approximately 11-day PBMC culture with coronavirus spike peptide pools or control peptides (ViraFEST assay). Sequenced material: CD4+ T cells from blood, cultured in vitro. The receptors originated from a human donor who had recovered from COVID-19.

The CDR3 coding sequence is TGTGCCTGGGGCGACCCCTACGGGACTAGTCGTGAGACCCAGTACTTC. This encodes CAWGDPYGTSRETQYF. The V call is TRBV30, the J call TRBJ2-5, with 8 bases lining up with TRBD2. Germline CDR1 and CDR2: GTSNPN and SVGIG (reference sequence). V trimming: 5 bases; J trimming: 5 bases; junction bases outside the gene matches: 16. CDR3 length: 16 amino acids.

The chain combines TRBV6-4 with TRBJ2-1; D gene ambiguous. The germline V gene has CDR1 MRHNA and CDR2 SNTAGT. V lost 2 bases, J lost 4 bases, and 15 bases lay in between. CDR3 length equals 16 residues. The CDR3 coding sequence is TGTGCCAGCAGTGACGTGCTCCACCTTATTTACAATGAGCAGTTCTTC. It encodes CASSDVLHLIYNEQFF.

This clonotype has only a few counts. The CDR3 sequence is CAIISGTGNNEQFF. In nucleotides, the CDR3 is TGTGCCATCATATCCGGGACAGGGAACAATGAGCAGTTCTTC. The J gene is TRBJ2-1, the V gene TRBV10-3, with TRBD1 matching over 9 bases. CDR1 and CDR2 from the germline V gene are ENHRY and SYGVKD. V was clipped by 7 bases and J by 5 bases; unmatched bases: 6. The CDR3 sequence is 14 residues long.

The chain carries TRBV7-9 and TRBJ2-1; 10 nucleotides line up with TRBD2. CDR3 length: 16 residues. The germline V gene has CDR1 SEHNR and CDR2 FQNEAQ (reference sequence). V lost 5 bases, J lost 5 bases, and 9 bases stayed unmatched. The CDR3 DNA reads TGTGCCAGCAGCACCCAAGCGGGGGGGTTTCACAATGAGCAGTTCTTC. Its protein product is CASSTQAGGFHNEQFF. The complete variable domain, with remaining parts taken from reference TRBV7-9 and TRBJ2-1, reads DTGVSQNPRHKITKRGQNVTFRCDPISEHNRLYWYRQTLGQGPEFLTYFQNEAQLEKSRLLSDRFSAERPKGSFSTLEIQRTEQGDSAMYLCASSTQAGGFHNEQFFGPGTRLTVL.

The rearrangement links TRBV27 to TRBJ1-1; 9 bases line up with TRBD1. This CDR3 has 16 amino acids. Trimming cost V 5 bases and J 1 base; bases outside gene matches: 8. Germline CDR1 is MNHEY and CDR2 is SMNVEV (reference sequence). Here the CDR3 DNA reads TGTGCCAGCAGTCCAGGTCCGGGACAGGGGAACACTGAAGCTTTCTTT. Amino acid sequence: CASSPGPGQGNTEAFF.

The chain employs TRBV19 and TRBJ1-1; D unresolved. Germline CDR1 is LNHDA and CDR2 is SQIVND (reference sequence). Trimming left V 4 bases short and J 4 bases short, with 10 bases between. The CDR3 spans 13 residues. The CDR3 loop reads CASSRTWGTEAFF. The CDR3 bases are TGTGCCAGTAGTAGGACTTGGGGCACTGAAGCTTTCTTT.

The chain recombines TRBV7-6 with TRBJ2-4; 9 bases line up with TRBD1. The junction had 2 bases not matched to a gene; V was cut back by 1 base and J by 7 bases. Germline V gene data show CDR1 as SGHVS and CDR2 as FNYEAQ. This CDR3 is built from 14 residues. The CDR3 sequence is CASSLGTGVNIQYF. As DNA, the CDR3 is TGTGCCAGCAGCTTAGGGACAGGGGTTAACATTCAGTACTTC.

A few counts support this clonotype. This rearrangement joins TRBV6-1 to TRBJ1-3, with a tentative D call TRBD1 (6 bases). This CDR3 region has 14 residues. V was trimmed by 4 bases and J by 4 bases, leaving 11 bases between them. Looked up from germline, CDR1 is MNHNS and CDR2 is SASEGT. The CDR3 loop is CASSVGTYGNTIYF. The CDR3 coding sequence is TGTGCCAGCAGTGTGGGGACATACGGAAACACCATATATTTT.

The chain combines TRBV12-3 or TRBV12-4 with TRBJ2-7; D uncertain. This CDR3 region has 13 residues. Trimming stripped 0 bases from V and 4 bases from J, with 7 bases between. CDR3 in amino acids: CASSLAAGYEQYF. The CDR3 nucleotides are TGTGCCAGCAGTTTAGCTGCCGGGTACGAGCAGTACTTC.

This clonotype was seen a few times. The chain combines TRBV10-3 with TRBJ1-2; TRBD1 agrees at 7 bases. J gave up 2 bases and V 10 bases, and 10 bases lay outside the gene matches. The V gene's germline CDR1 is ENHRY and CDR2 SYGVKD. The CDR3 covers 14 residues. CDR3 nucleotides: TGTGCCACCTCGACAGGGTCATTGAACTATGGCTACACCTTC. It is translated as CATSTGSLNYGYTF.

The V call is TRBV28, the J call TRBJ1-4; no definite D call. From germline, CDR1 is MDHEN and CDR2 SYDVKM. V lost 3 bases to trimming and J lost 8 bases, with 10 bases between them. The CDR3 is made up of 13 amino acids. CDR3 sequence: CASSFLPQEKLFF. CDR3 nucleotide sequence: TGTGCCAGCAGTTTCTTGCCGCAGGAAAAACTGTTTTTT.

This clonotype came up once. V and J are TRBV6-2 or TRBV6-3 and TRBJ1-2; 8 bases map to TRBD1. The length of the CDR3 is 16 residues. V lost 6 bases and J lost 8; bases outside the gene matches: 17. From germline, CDR1 is MNHEY and CDR2 SVGEGT. CDR3 DNA: TGTGCCAGCAGCCGCCGCGTACCAGGGGGCGCGGGGGGCTACACCTTC. The encoded protein is CASSRRVPGGAGGYTF.

The gene calls are TRBV28 and TRBJ2-4; D not resolved. V shed 5 bases and J shed 0 bases, with 8 bases lying between them. Looked up from germline, CDR1 is MDHEN and CDR2 is SYDVKM. This CDR3 comprises 14 residues. CDR3 in amino acids: CASSDQLAKNIQYF. In DNA form, the CDR3 reads TGTGCCAGCAGTGATCAGCTAGCCAAAAACATTCAGTACTTC.

This chain connects TRBV7-9 to TRBJ2-7; perhaps TRBD2 as D (5 bases). The CDR3 is 13 residues long. From germline, CDR1 is SEHNR and CDR2 FQNEAQ (reference sequence). Between the trimmed V and J ends, which lost 5 bases and 3 bases, there was a span of 11 bases. CDR3 in amino acids: CASSPGIVYEQYF. The DNA of the CDR3 is TGTGCCAGCAGCCCGGGGATTGTCTACGAGCAGTACTTC.

The chain couples TRBV5-1 to TRBJ2-7; D call uncertain. Germline lookup yields CDR1 SGHRS and CDR2 YFSETQ. The V end was cut by 1 base, the J end by 5 bases, with 13 bases between. CDR3 size: 14 residues. CDR3 region: CASSLTEDAHEQYF. CDR3 nucleotide sequence: TGCGCCAGCAGCTTGACAGAAGATGCCCACGAGCAGTACTTC.

This clonotype showed up just a few times. The V gene is TRBV6-1, the J gene TRBJ2-7, with D uncertain. The CDR3 runs 13 residues. With 7 bases removed from V and 5 bases from J, the gap between germline ends came to 15 bases. Germline CDR1 is MNHNS and CDR2 is SASEGT. CDR3 region: CASTSYGRDEQYF. The CDR3 DNA sequence: TGTGCCAGCACCTCCTATGGACGGGACGAGCAGTACTTC.

V is TRBV2 and J is TRBJ2-1; 9 bases fit TRBD1. Trimming cost V 6 bases and J 7 bases; bases outside gene matches: 4. This CDR3 has 13 amino acids. Germline assignment: CDR1 SNHLY and CDR2 FYNNEI. In DNA form, the CDR3 reads TGTGCCAGCAGGGGGACAGGGAAGAATGAGCAGTTCTTC. Translation gives CASRGTGKNEQFF.

This clonotype was found once. The CDR3 nucleotides are TGTGCCAGCAGCCCCCGACCGAACTCTGGAAACACCATATATTTT. Translation gives CASSPRPNSGNTIYF. The chain links TRBV7-2 to TRBJ1-3; D is unclear. V shed 5 bases and J shed 0 bases, with 11 bases lying between them. The V gene's germline CDR1 is SGHTA and CDR2 FQGNSA. The CDR3 is 15 residues long.

This chain uses TRBV2 with TRBJ1-2; 7 positions agree with TRBD1. The CDR3 sequence is 12 residues long. Germline trimming cut 11 bases from V and 4 bases from J; bases unmatched to any gene: 7. Germline V lookup: CDR1 SNHLY, CDR2 FYNNEI. CDR3: CAGERDSYGYTF. As DNA, the CDR3 is TGTGCCGGGGAAAGGGACAGCTATGGCTACACCTTC.

This sequence joins TRBV20-1 and TRBJ2-1; TRBD2 aligns across 11 bases. Germline CDR1 DFQATT, CDR2 SNEGSKA (reference sequence). CDR3 length: 15 residues. The J segment lost 6 bases and the V segment lost 3 bases, leaving 7 bases of the junction unmatched. CDR3 sequence (DNA): TGCAGTGCTAGTCCTTTTAGCGGGAGGGCCAATGAGCAGTTCTTC. Translation gives CSASPFSGRANEQFF.

This clonotype is a singleton in its sample. The chain links TRBV20-1 to TRBJ2-1, with TRBD2 matching 8 bases. The germline gives CDR1 DFQATT, CDR2 SNEGSKA (reference sequence). The CDR3 spans 18 residues. Germline trimming cut 0 bases from V and 4 bases from J; bases unmatched to any gene: 14. The CDR3 loop is CSARDRGPGGPSYNEQFF. The CDR3 DNA reads as TGCAGTGCTAGAGATCGGGGACCGGGAGGGCCCTCGTACAATGAGCAGTTCTTC.

The chain links TRBV27 to TRBJ1-1; no firm D call. With 4 bases removed from V and 4 bases from J, the gap between germline ends came to 13 bases. The CDR3 totals 14 residues. Germline V gene sequence: CDR1 MNHEY, CDR2 SMNVEV (reference sequence). The CDR3 here is CASSSTTGGTEAFF. Here the CDR3 DNA reads TGTGCCAGCAGTTCCACCACCGGTGGCACTGAAGCTTTCTTT.

V is TRBV29-1 and J is TRBJ2-7; 8 bases match TRBD2. Trimming at V came to 7 bases and at J to 2 bases, leaving 4 bases not matched to a gene. Germline V gives CDR1 SQVTM, CDR2 ANQGSEA. This CDR3 contains 12 residues. The CDR3 reads CSAGGTAYEQYF. As DNA, the CDR3 is TGCAGCGCGGGAGGGACTGCCTACGAGCAGTACTTC.

CDR3 in DNA: TGTGCCAGCAGTTACTCGAAGTTTAGGGTCTATAATTCACCCCTCCACTTT. Translated: CASSYSKFRVYNSPLHF. The V gene is TRBV6-5, the J gene TRBJ1-6; D gene unclear. The CDR3 totals 17 residues. Trimming shortened V by 0 bases and J by 3 bases, and 12 bases separated the two germline ends. Germline CDR1 reads MNHEY; CDR2 reads SVGAGI.

The chain is built from TRBV20-1 and TRBJ1-5; D might be TRBD1 (5 bases). Germline V CDR1 and CDR2: DFQATT, SNEGSKA (reference sequence). The CDR3 has 13 residues. Trimming removed 5 bases from V and 7 bases from J, with 15 bases in between. CDR3 nucleotides: TGCAGTGCTGGGCGGCAGGGAGGGCAGCCCCAGCATTTT. Translated, it gives CSAGRQGGQPQHF.

The rearrangement links TRBV30 to TRBJ1-2; D not resolved. V was pared by 6 bases and J by 4 bases, with 9 bases between. Germline CDR1 GTSNPN, CDR2 SVGIG (reference sequence). The CDR3 has 11 amino acids. The CDR3 DNA follows: TGTGCCTGTAGGAACAGCTATGGCTACACCTTC. Translating it yields CACRNSYGYTF. Full variable domain (missing parts from reference TRBV30 and TRBJ1-2): SQTIHQWPATLVQPVGSPLSLECTVEGTSNPNLYWYRQAAGRGLQLLFYSVGIGQISSEVPQNLSASRPQDRQFILSSKKLLLSDSGFYLCACRNSYGYTFGSGTRLTVV.